Described below is a single TCR beta chain sequence and its context. The junction had 13 bases not matched to a gene; V was cut back by 4 bases and J by 5 bases. CDR1 is SGHTA and CDR2 is FQGTGA in the germline V gene. The CDR3 runs 17 residues. This specimen belongs to a study of PD-1 blockade in classical Hodgkin lymphoma. Each of the patients experienced relapse following autologous stem cell transplantation, and their brentuximab vedotin exposure differed. Complete response, partial response or progressive disease was recorded as best response. Some clones are missing from TCRdb's copy, which holds only in-frame ones; the method was immunoSEQ multiplex PCR. The data contain about 58,000 clones, less than 95% of them seen just once; the ten biggest clones take up about 10%.

This clonotype originated in a human donor with classical Hodgkin lymphoma. The specimen comprised peripheral blood mononuclear cells (PBMCs), sampled before the second cycle of nivolumab. J is TRBJ2-3 and V is TRBV7-3, with 9 bases that match TRBD2. The CDR3 bases are TGTGCCAGCAGCTCGCCGAGGGTAGCGGGAGTGGGAGATACGCAGTATTTT. This sequence encodes CASSSPRVAGVGDTQYF.